This T cell receptor beta chain was identified in a study of blood T cell repertoires in COVID-19. As for the study in general: The cDNA or gDNA used as material had been derived from T cells, B-cell-depleted T cells, or PBMCs.

This CDR3 is 18 amino acids long. Germline V gene lookup returns CDR1 SGHTA and CDR2 FQGTGA. Trimming cost V 5 bases and J 9 bases; bases outside gene matches: 15. The method was immunoSEQ multiplex PCR; TCRdb's version includes in-frame clones alone and lacks a portion of them. The sample shows some 260,000 clones, approximately 80% of them seen only once. This receptor was taken from an elderly man with acute or convalescent COVID-19. The chain joins TRBV7-3 to TRBJ2-1; 14 nucleotides line up with TRBD2. Input material: peripheral blood. The CDR3 DNA is TGTGCCAGCAGCACCGGGACTAGCGGGAGTCGATACAGGGTTGAGCAGTTCTTC. Its protein is CASSTGTSGSRYRVEQFF.